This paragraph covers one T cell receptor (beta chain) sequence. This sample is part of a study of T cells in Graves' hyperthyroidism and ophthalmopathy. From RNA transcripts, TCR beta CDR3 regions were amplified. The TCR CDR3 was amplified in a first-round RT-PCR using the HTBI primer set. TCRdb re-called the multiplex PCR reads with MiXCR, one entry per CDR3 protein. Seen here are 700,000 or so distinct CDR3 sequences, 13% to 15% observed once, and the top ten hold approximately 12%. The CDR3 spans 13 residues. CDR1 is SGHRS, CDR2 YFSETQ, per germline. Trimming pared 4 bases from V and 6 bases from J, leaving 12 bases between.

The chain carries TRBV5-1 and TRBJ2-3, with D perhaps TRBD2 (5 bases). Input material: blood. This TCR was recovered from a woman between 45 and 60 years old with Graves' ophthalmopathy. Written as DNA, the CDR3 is TGCGCCAGCAGCCTAACCGGCGGGGATACGCAGTATTTT. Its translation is CASSLTGGDTQYF. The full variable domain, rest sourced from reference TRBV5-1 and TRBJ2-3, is KAGVTQTPRYLIKTRGQQVTLSCSPISGHRSVSWYQQTPGQGLQFLFEYFSETQRNKGNFPGRFSGRQFSNSRSEMNVSTLELGDSALYLCASSLTGGDTQYFGPGTRLTVL.